This T cell receptor beta chain was found in a study of cytomegalovirus exposure and HLA in healthy donors. Broader study findings: Reported results showed that the classifier diagnosed cytomegalovirus status with high specificity and sensitivity.

V shed 4 bases, J shed 0 bases, and the junction held 9 bases outside the gene matches. This CDR3 has 16 residues. Per germline, CDR1 SGHDT and CDR2 YYEEEE. Of note for this clone: The antigen is not known.

60 Vbeta and 13 Jbeta primers were used in PCR. Repertoires were generated with immunoSEQ multiplex PCR, while TCRdb's copy carries only in-frame clones and drops some. The profile shows around 110,000 clones, 75% of them singletons. The origin of this receptor is a woman under 30 in good health and CMV-seronegative. The V call is TRBV5-6, the J call TRBJ1-2, with TRBD1 matching over 7 bases. Sequencing input: PBMCs. This chain's CDR3 is CASSPRDSLANYGYTF. In nucleotides, the CDR3 is TGTGCCAGCAGCCCTCGGGACAGTCTAGCTAACTATGGCTACACCTTC.